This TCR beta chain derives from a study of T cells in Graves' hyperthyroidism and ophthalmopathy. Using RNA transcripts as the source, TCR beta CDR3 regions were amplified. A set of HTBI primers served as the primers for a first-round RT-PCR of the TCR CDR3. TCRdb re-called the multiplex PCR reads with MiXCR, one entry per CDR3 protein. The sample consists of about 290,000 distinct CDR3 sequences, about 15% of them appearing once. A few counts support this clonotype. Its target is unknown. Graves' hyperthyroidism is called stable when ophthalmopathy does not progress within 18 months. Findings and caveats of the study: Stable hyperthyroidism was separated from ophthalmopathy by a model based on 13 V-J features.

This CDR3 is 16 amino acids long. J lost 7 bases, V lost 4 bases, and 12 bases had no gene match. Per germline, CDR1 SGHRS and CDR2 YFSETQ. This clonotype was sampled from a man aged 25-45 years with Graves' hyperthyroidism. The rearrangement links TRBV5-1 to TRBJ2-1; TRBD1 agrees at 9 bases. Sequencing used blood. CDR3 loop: CASSTYTGGAGNEQFF. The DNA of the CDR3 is TGCGCCAGCAGCACCTACACAGGGGGCGCGGGGAATGAGCAGTTCTTC.